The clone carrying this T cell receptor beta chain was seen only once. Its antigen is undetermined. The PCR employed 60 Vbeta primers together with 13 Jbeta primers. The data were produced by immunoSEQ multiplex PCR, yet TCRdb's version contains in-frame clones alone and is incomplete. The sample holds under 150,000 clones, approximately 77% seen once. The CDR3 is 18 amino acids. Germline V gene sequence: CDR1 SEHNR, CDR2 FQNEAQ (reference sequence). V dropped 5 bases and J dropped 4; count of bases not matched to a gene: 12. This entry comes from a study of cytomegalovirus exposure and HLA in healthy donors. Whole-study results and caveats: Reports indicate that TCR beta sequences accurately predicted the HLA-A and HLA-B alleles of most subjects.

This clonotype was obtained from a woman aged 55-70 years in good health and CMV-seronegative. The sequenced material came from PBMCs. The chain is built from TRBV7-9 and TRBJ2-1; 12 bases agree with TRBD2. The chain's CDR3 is CASSPGGLTSGGYNEQFF. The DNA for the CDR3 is TGTGCCAGCAGCCCAGGGGGCCTGACTAGCGGGGGATACAATGAGCAGTTCTTC. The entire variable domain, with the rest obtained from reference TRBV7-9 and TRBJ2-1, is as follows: DTGVSQNPRHKITKRGQNVTFRCDPISEHNRLYWYRQTLGQGPEFLTYFQNEAQLEKSRLLSDRFSAERPKGSFSTLEIQRTEQGDSAMYLCASSPGGLTSGGYNEQFFGPGTRLTVL.